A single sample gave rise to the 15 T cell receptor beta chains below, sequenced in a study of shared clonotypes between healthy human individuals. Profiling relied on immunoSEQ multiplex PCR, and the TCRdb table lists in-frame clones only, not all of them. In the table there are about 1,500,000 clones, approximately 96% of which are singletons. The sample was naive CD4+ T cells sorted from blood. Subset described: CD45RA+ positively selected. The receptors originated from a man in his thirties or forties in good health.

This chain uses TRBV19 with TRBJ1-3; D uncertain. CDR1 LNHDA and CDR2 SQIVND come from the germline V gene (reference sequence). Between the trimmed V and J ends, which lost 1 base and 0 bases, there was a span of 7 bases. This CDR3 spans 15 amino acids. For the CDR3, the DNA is TGTGCCAGTAGTATAGTTGCGGGCTCTGGAAACACCATATATTTT. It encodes CASSIVAGSGNTIYF.

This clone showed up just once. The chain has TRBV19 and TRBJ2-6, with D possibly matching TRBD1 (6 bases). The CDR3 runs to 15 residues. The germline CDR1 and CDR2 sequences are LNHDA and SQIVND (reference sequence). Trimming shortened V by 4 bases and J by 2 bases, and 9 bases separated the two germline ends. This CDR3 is CASSKNRAGANVLTF. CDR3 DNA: TGTGCCAGTAGTAAAAACAGGGCTGGGGCCAACGTCCTGACTTTC.

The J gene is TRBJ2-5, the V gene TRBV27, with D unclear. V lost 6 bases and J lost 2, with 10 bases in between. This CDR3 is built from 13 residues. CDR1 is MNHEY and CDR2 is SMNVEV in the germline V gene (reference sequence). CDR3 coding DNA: TGTGCCAGCAGACTTAGTGGGCAAGAGACCCAGTACTTC. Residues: CASRLSGQETQYF.

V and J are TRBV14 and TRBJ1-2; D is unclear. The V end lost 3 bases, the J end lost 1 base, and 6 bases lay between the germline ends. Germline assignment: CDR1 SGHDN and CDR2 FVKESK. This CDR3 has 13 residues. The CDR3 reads CASSQAYNYGYTF. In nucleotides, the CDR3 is TGTGCCAGCAGCCAGGCTTATAACTATGGCTACACCTTC.

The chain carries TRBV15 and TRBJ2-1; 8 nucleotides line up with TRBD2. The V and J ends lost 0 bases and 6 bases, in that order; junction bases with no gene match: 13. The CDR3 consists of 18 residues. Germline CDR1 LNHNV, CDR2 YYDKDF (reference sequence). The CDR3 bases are TGTGCCACCAGCAGAGAGAATCCGGGACTAGGTGGTCCCAATGAGCAGTTCTTC. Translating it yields CATSRENPGLGGPNEQFF.

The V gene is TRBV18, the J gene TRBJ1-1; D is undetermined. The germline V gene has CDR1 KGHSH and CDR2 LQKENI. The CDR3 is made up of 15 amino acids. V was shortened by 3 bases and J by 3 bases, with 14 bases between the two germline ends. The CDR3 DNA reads TGTGCCAGCTCACCGCTATCGAGGATAGACACTGAAGCTTTCTTT. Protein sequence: CASSPLSRIDTEAFF.

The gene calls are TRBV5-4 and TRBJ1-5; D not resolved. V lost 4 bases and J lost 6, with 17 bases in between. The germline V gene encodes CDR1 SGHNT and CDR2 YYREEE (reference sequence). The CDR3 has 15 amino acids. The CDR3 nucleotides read TGTGCCAGCAGCCTGGACCCCGGGATGGTTCAGCCCCAGCATTTT. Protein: CASSLDPGMVQPQHF.

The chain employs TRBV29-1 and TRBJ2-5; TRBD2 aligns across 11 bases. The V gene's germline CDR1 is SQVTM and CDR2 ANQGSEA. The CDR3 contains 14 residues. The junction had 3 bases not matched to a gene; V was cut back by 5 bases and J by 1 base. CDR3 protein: CSVTSGSAQETQYF. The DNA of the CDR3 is TGCAGCGTTACTAGCGGGAGTGCCCAAGAGACCCAGTACTTC.

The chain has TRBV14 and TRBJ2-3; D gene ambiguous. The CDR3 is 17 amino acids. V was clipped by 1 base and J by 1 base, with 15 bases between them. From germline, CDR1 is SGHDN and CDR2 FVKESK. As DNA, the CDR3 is TGTGCCAGCAGCCAAGTACGAGCCCGGATTGGCACAGATACGCAGTATTTT. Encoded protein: CASSQVRARIGTDTQYF.

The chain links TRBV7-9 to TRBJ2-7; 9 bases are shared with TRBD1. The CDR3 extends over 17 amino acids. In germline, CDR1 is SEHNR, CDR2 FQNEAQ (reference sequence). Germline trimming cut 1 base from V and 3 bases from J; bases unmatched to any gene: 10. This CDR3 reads CASSLVVGTGWDYEQYF. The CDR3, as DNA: TGTGCCAGCAGCTTAGTGGTTGGGACAGGGTGGGACTACGAGCAGTACTTC.

The CDR3 nucleotides read TGCGCCAGCAGCCAAGCCGCTGGTAGCGGGAGTTTGAACACCGGGGAGCTGTTTTTT. Its translation is CASSQAAGSGSLNTGELFF. The chain joins TRBV4-3 to TRBJ2-2, with 9 bases identical to TRBD2. CDR1 is LGHNA, CDR2 YSLEER, per germline. Germline trimming cut 1 base from V and 1 base from J; bases unmatched to any gene: 10. The CDR3 is 19 residues long.

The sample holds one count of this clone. The CDR3 region is CASSGTSGYTDTQYF. CDR3 in DNA: TGCGCCAGCAGCGGGACTAGCGGATACACAGATACGCAGTATTTT. This chain joins TRBV4-1 and TRBJ2-3, with 11 bases aligning to TRBD2. The V segment lost 5 bases and the J segment 2 bases; nucleotides outside the gene matches: 3. Germline values: CDR1 MGHRA, CDR2 YSYEKL. This CDR3 spans 15 amino acids.

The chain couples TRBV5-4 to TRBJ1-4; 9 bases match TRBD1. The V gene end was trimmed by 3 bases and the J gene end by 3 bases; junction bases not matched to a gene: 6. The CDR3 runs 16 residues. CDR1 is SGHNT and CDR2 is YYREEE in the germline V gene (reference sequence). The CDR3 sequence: CASSSGTGLSNEKLFF. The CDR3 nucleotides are TGTGCCAGCAGCTCCGGGACAGGGCTATCTAATGAAAAACTGTTTTTT.

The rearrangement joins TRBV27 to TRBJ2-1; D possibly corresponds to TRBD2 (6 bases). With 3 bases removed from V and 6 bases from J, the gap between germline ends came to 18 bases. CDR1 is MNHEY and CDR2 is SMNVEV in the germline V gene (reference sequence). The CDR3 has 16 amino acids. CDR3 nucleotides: TGTGCCAGCAGTTTTTTAAGCGGAGGAGGGGTCAATGAGCAGTTCTTC. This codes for CASSFLSGGGVNEQFF.

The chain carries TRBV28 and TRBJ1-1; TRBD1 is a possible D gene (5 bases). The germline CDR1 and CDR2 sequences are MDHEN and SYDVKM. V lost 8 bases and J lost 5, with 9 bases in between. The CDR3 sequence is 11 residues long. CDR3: CASGWGTEAFF. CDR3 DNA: TGTGCCAGCGGGTGGGGGACTGAAGCTTTCTTT.